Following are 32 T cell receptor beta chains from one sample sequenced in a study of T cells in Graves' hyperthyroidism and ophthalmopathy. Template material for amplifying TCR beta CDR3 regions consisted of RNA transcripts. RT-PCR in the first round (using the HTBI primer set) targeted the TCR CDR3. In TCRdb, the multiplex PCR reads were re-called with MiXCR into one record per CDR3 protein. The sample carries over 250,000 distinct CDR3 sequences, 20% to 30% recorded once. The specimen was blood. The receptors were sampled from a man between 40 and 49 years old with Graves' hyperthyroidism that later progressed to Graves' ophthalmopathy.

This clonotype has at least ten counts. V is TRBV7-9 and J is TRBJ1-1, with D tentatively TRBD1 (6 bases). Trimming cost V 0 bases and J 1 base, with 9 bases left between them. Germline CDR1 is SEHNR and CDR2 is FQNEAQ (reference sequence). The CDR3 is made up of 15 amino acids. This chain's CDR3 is CASSLAAGQNTEAFF. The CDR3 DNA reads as TGTGCCAGCAGCTTAGCGGCGGGACAGAACACTGAAGCTTTCTTT. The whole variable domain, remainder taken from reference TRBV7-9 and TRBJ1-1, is DTGVSQNPRHKITKRGQNVTFRCDPISEHNRLYWYRQTLGQGPEFLTYFQNEAQLEKSRLLSDRFSAERPKGSFSTLEIQRTEQGDSAMYLCASSLAAGQNTEAFFGQGTRLTVV.

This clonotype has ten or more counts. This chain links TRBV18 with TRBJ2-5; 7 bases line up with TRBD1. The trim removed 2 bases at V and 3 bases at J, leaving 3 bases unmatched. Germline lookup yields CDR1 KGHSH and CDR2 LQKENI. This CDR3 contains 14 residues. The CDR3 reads CASSPTGQKETQYF. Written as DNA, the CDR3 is TGTGCCAGCTCACCAACGGGACAGAAAGAGACCCAGTACTTC.

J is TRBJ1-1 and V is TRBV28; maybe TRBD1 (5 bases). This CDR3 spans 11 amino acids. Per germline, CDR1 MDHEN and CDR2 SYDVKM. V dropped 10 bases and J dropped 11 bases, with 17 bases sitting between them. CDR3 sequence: CATERGLRAFF. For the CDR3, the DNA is TGTGCCACCGAAAGGGGCCTAAGGGCTTTCTTT.

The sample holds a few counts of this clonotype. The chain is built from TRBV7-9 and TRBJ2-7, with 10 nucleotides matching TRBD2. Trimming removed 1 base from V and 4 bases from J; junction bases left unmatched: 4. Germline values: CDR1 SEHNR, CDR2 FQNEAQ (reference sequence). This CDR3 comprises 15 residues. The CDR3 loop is CASSLVLAGAYEQYF. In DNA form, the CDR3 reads TGTGCCAGCAGCTTAGTTCTAGCGGGAGCTTACGAGCAGTACTTC.

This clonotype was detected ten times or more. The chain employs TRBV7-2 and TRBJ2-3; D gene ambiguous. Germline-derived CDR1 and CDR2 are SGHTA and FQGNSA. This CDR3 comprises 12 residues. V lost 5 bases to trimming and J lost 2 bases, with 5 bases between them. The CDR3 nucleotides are TGTGCCAGCAGCCCGTACACAGATACGCAGTATTTT. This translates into CASSPYTDTQYF.

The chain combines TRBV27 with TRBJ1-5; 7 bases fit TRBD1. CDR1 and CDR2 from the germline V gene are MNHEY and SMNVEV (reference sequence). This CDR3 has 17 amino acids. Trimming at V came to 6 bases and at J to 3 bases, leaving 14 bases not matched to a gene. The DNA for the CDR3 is TGTGCCAGCAGGGTCTTCGGTTTGACAGGGTCCAATCAGCCCCAGCATTTT. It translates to CASRVFGLTGSNQPQHF.

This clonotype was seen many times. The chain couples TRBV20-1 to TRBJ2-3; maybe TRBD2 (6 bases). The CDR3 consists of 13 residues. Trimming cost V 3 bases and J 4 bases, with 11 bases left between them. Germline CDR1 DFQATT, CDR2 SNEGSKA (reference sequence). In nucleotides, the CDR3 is TGCAGTGCTAGTGGAACGGGAGCAGATACGCAGTATTTT. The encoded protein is CSASGTGADTQYF.

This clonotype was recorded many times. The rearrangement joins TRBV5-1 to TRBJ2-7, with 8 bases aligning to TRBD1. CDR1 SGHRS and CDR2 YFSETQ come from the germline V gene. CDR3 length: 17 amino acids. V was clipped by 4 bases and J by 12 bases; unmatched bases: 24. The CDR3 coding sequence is TGCGCCAGCAGCAACCTAACAAGACAGGGGCGTAACAACGAGAGGTACTTC. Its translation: CASSNLTRQGRNNERYF.

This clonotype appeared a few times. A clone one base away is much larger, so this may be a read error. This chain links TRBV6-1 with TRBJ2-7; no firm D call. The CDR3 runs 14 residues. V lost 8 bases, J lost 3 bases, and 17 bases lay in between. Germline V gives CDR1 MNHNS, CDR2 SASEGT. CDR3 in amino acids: CASEKNPWIYEQYF. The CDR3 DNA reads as TGTGCCAGCGAAAAAAATCCATGGATCTACGAGCAGTACTTC.

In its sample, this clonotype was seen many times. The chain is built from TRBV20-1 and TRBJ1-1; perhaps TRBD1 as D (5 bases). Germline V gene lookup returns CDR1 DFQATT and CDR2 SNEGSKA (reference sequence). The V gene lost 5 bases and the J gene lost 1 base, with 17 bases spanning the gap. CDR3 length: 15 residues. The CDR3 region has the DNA TGCAGTGCTCCAGCGAAAGGGGTGGAGAACACTGAAGCTTTCTTT. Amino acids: CSAPAKGVENTEAFF.

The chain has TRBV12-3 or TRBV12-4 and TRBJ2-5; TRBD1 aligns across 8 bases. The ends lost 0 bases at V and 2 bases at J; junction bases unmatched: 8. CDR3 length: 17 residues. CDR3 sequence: CASSLAPAGGFQETQYF. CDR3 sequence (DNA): TGTGCCAGCAGTTTAGCGCCCGCAGGGGGCTTTCAAGAGACCCAGTACTTC.

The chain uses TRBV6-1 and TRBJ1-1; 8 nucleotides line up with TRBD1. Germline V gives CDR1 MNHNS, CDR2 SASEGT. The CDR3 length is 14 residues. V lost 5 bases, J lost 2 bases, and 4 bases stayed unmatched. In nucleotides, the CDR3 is TGTGCCAGCAGTCCGGACAGGGACAACACTGAAGCTTTCTTT. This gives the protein CASSPDRDNTEAFF.

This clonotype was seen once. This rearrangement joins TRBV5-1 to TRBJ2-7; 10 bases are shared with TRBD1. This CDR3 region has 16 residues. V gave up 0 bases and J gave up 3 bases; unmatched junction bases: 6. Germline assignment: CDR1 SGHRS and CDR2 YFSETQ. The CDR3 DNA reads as TGCGCCAGCAGCTTGGGACAGGGGGCAATTGGCTACGAGCAGTACTTC. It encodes CASSLGQGAIGYEQYF. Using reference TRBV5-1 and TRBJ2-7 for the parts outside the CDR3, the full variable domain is KAGVTQTPRYLIKTRGQQVTLSCSPISGHRSVSWYQQTPGQGLQFLFEYFSETQRNKGNFPGRFSGRQFSNSRSEMNVSTLELGDSALYLCASSLGQGAIGYEQYFGPGTRLTVT.

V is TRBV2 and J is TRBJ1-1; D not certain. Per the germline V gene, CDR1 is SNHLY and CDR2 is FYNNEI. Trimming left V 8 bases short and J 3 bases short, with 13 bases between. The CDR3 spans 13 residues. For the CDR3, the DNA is TGTGCCAGCGATCGGACGGAGCACACTGAAGCTTTCTTT. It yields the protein CASDRTEHTEAFF.

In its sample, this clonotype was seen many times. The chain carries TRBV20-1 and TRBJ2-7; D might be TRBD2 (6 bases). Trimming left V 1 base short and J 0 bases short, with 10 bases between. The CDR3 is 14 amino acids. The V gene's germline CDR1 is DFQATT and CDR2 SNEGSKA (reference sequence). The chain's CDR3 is CSARAGGISYEQYF. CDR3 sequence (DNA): TGCAGTGCTAGAGCTGGGGGGATCTCCTACGAGCAGTACTTC.

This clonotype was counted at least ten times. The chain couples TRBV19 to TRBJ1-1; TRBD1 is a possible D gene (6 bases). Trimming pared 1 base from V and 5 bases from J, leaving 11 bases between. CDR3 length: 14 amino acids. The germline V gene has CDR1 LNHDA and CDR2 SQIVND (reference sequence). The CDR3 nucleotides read TGTGCCAGTAGTATAGGGGGGGCGAGGACTGAAGCTTTCTTT. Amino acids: CASSIGGARTEAFF.

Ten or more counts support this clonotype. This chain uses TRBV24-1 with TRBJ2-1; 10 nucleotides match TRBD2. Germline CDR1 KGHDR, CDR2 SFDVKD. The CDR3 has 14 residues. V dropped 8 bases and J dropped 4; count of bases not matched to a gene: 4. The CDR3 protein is CATTSGRTYNEQFF. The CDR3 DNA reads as TGTGCCACCACTAGCGGGAGAACGTACAATGAGCAGTTCTTC.

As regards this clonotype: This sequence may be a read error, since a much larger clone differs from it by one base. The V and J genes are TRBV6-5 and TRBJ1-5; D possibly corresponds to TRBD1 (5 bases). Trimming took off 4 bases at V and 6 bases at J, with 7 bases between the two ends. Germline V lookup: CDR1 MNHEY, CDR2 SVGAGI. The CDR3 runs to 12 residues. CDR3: CASSSGVQPQHF. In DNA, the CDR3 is TGTGCCAGCAGTTCGGGGGTTCAGCCCCAGCATTTT.

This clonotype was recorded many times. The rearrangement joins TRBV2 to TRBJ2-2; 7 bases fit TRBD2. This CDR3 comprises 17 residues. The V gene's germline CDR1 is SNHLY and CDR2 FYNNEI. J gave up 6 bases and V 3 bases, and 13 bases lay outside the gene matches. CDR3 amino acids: CASSETTQSTSAGELFF. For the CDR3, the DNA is TGTGCCAGCAGTGAGACGACACAAAGCACTAGCGCCGGGGAGCTGTTTTTT.

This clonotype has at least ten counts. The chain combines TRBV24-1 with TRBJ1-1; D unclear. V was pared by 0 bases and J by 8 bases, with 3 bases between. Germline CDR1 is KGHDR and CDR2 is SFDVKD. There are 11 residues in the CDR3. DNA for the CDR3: TGTGCCACCAGTGATTTGAGCGAAGCTTTCTTT. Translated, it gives CATSDLSEAFF.

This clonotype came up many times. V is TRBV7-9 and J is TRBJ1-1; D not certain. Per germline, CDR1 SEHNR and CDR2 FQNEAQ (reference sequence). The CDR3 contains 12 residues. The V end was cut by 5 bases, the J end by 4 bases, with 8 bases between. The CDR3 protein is CASSVRSTEAFF. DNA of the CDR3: TGTGCCAGCAGCGTAAGAAGCACTGAAGCTTTCTTT. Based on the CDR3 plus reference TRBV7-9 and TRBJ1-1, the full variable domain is DTGVSQNPRHKITKRGQNVTFRCDPISEHNRLYWYRQTLGQGPEFLTYFQNEAQLEKSRLLSDRFSAERPKGSFSTLEIQRTEQGDSAMYLCASSVRSTEAFFGQGTRLTVV.

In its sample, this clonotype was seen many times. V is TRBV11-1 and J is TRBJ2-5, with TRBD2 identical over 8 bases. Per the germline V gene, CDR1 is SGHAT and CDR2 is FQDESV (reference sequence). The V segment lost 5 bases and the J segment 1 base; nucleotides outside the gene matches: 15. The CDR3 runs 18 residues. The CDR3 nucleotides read TGTGCCAGCAGCCCTACCGGGACTAGAGTCGGGCTCCAAGAGACCCAGTACTTC. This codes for CASSPTGTRVGLQETQYF.

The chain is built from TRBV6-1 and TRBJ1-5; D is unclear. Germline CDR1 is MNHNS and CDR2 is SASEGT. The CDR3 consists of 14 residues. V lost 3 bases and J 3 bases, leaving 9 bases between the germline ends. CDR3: CASSDDPSNQPQHF. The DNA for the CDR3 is TGTGCCAGCAGTGATGACCCCTCCAATCAGCCCCAGCATTTT.

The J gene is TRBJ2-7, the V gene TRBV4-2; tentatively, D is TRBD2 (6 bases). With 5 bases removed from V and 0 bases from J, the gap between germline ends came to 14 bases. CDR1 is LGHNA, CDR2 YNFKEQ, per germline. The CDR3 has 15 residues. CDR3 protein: CASSIADGSSYEQYF. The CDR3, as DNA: TGTGCCAGCAGCATAGCTGACGGGAGCTCCTACGAGCAGTACTTC.

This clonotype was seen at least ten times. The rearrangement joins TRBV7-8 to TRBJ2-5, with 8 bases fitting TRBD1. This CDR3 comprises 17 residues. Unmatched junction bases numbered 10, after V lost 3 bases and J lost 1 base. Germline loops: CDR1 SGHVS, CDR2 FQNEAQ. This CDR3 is CASSFSELDRGQETQYF. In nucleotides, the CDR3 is TGTGCCAGCAGCTTTAGTGAACTCGACAGGGGCCAAGAGACCCAGTACTTC.

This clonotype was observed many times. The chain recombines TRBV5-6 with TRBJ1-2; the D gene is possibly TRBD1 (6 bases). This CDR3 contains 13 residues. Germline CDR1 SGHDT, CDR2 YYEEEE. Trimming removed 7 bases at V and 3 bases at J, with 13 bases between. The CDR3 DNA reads TGTGCCAGCGGGACCGGGACATACTATGGCTACACCTTC. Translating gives CASGTGTYYGYTF.

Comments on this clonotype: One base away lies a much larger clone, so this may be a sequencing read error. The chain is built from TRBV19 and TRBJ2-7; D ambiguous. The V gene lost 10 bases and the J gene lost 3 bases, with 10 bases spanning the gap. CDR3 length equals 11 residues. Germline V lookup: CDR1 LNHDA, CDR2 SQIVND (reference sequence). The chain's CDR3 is CATSQYYEQYF. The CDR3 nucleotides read TGTGCCACCAGCCAATACTACGAGCAGTACTTC.

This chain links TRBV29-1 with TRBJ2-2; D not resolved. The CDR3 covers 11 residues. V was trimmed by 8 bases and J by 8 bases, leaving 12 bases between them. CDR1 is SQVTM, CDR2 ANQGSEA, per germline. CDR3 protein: CSFLSPGELFF. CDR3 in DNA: TGCAGCTTCCTTTCTCCTGGGGAGCTGTTTTTT.

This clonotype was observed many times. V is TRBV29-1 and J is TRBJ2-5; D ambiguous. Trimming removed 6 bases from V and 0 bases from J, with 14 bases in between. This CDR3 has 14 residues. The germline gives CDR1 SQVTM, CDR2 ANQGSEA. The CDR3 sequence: CSVVPTYYQETQYF. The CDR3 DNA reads TGCAGCGTCGTCCCGACTTATTACCAAGAGACCCAGTACTTC.

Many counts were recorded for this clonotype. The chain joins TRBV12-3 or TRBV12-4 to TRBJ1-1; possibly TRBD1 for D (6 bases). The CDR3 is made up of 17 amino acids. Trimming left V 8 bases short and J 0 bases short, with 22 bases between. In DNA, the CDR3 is TGTGCCAGCGGAACGGACCCCAGGACAGCCATGAACACTGAAGCTTTCTTT. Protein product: CASGTDPRTAMNTEAFF.

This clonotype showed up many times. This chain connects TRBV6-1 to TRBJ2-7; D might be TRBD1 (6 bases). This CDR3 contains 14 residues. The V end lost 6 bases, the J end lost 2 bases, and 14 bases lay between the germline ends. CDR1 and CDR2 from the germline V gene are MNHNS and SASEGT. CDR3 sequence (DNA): TGTGCCAGCAGAAGGACAGTAACCACCTACGAGCAGTACTTC. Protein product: CASRRTVTTYEQYF.

In DNA form, the CDR3 reads TGTGCCAGCGGGTGGGGAGAAACCTACGAGCAGTACTTC. Its protein is CASGWGETYEQYF. This rearrangement joins TRBV2 to TRBJ2-7, with D possibly matching TRBD2 (5 bases). This CDR3 has 13 amino acids. Trimming removed 8 bases from V and 2 bases from J, with 13 bases in between. In germline, CDR1 is SNHLY, CDR2 FYNNEI.